The following is a T cell receptor (beta chain) sequence with its context. Antigen unknown. The source of the sample is a study of circulating CD8 cells and anti-PD-1 response in melanoma. About the study: About 45% of the 13 patients had prior targeted therapy or immunotherapy; seven did not.

Live CD3+CD8+TCRalphabeta+ cells were sorted into four subsets by PD-1 and/or TIGIT. Overall study results and limits: Published repertoire comparisons used only baseline and M1 samples from a small cohort with few responders. Tumor reactivity was tested by peptide assays on expanded sorted subsets.

Each library started from about 15 ng of total RNA using the QIAseq Immune Repertoire TCR panel. TCRdb analysed the reads with MiXCR anew, one entry per CDR3 protein. The data contain a few hundred distinct CDR3 sequences, 9% to 15% of them singletons. Sequencing was performed on CD8+ T cells from PBMCs, taken at baseline or after one month of anti-PD-1 therapy (not recorded which). The TCR sequence derives from a human donor with melanoma. The donor label of this sample is uncertain. Some clones in this sample may be carry-over from other donors' samples.

CDR3 sequence (DNA): TGTGCCAGTAGTATCTCCGGGACTGCGACCTACGAGCAGTACTTC. Its translation is CASSISGTATYEQYF. This chain joins TRBV19 and TRBJ2-7; weak D call: TRBD2 (6 bases). This CDR3 is built from 15 residues. Between the trimmed V and J ends, which lost 3 bases and 2 bases, there was a span of 14 bases. Germline-derived CDR1 and CDR2 are LNHDA and SQIVND (reference sequence).